These 3 T cell receptor beta chains share one sample of origin, sequenced in a study of control samples from healthy donors and cancer patients. TCRdb's table, derived via immunoSEQ multiplex PCR, lists solely in-frame clones and lacks some. The repertoire consists of 150,000 to 200,000 clones, with roughly 94% occurring once and the leading ten covering about 9.3%. The material sequenced was blood. The receptors come from a woman between 40 and 55 years old in good health.

The table lists this clone with a count of one. The chain links TRBV10-3 to TRBJ1-2; TRBD1 matches at 7 bases. V trimming: 2 bases; J trimming: 11 bases; junction bases outside the gene matches: 5. Per germline, CDR1 ENHRY and CDR2 SYGVKD. The CDR3 contains 12 residues. The DNA for the CDR3 is TGTGCCATCAGTGAGGACAGGGAGGGGTACACCTTC. It codes for CAISEDREGYTF.

This chain links TRBV5-4 with TRBJ2-5; TRBD1 agrees at 8 bases. After removal of 3 bases from V and 1 base from J, the junction contained 8 bases not matched to a gene. The CDR3 has 16 amino acids. Germline V CDR1 and CDR2: SGHNT, YYREEE (reference sequence). The CDR3 DNA reads TGTGCCAGCAGCTCCAAGCAGGGGGCCTTCCAAGAGACCCAGTACTTC. Translated: CASSSKQGAFQETQYF. The full variable domain, completed using reference TRBV5-4 and TRBJ2-5, is ETGVTQSPTHLIKTRGQQVTLRCSSQSGHNTVSWYQQALGQGPQFIFQYYREEENGRGNFPPRFSGLQFPNYSSELNVNALELDDSALYLCASSSKQGAFQETQYFGPGTRLLVL.

The chain uses TRBV4-3 and TRBJ2-7; 12 nucleotides agree with TRBD2. The V gene's germline CDR1 is LGHNA and CDR2 YSLEER. The CDR3 extends over 15 amino acids. With V trimmed by 4 bases and J by 2 bases, 3 bases remained unmatched. The CDR3 region is CASSRASGRAYEQYF. CDR3 nucleotide sequence: TGCGCCAGCAGCCGCGCTAGCGGGAGGGCCTACGAGCAGTACTTC.